This T cell receptor beta chain was captured in a study of long-term antiretroviral therapy in people with HIV. The assay, immunoSEQ v3.0, was run at survey level. This table comes from immunoSEQ multiplex PCR, and its TCRdb copy is limited to in-frame clones, with some not included. The data show around 20,000 clones, with over 75% seen just once and approximately 3.5% held by the top ten. Prior to DNA extraction, the samples held roughly 1-10 million cryopreserved PBMC. Between the trimmed V and J ends, which lost 5 bases and 8 bases, there was a span of 13 bases. This CDR3 is built from 13 residues. CDR1 is LNHDA and CDR2 is SQIVND in the germline V gene (reference sequence). Study findings and constraints: Collection of the blood, which took place between the mid-2000s and the late 2010s, possibly occurred under older ART regimens.

Points on this clone: Its antigen is still unknown.

Specimen: unsorted PBMCs, collected around 2.7 years after starting antiretroviral therapy. The V call is TRBV19, the J call TRBJ2-1; D is unclear. This receptor was obtained from a woman aged 45-60 years with HIV. The CDR3 DNA sequence: TGTGCCAGTAGTTTCCAGAGGTGGCATGAGCAGTTCTTC. It translates to CASSFQRWHEQFF.